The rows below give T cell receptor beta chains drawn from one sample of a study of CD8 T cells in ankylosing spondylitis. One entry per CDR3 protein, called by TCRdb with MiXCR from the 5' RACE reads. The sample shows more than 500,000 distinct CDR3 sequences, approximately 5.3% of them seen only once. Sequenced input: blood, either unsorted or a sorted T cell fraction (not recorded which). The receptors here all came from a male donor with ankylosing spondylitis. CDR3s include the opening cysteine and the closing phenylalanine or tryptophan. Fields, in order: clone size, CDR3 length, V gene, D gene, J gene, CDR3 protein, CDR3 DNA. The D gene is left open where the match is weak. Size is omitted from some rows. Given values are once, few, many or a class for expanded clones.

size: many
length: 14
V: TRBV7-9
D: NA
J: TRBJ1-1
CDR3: CASRSRPGVAEAFF
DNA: TGTGCCAGCAGGTCCCGACCGGGGGTGGCTGAAGCTTTCTTT

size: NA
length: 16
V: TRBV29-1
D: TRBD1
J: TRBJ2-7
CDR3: CSVEVPGQGVSYEQYF
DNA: TGCAGCGTTGAAGTGCCGGGACAGGGGGTTTCCTACGAGCAGTACTTC

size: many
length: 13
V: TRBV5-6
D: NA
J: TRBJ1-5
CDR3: CASSASRGQPQHF
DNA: TGTGCCAGCAGCGCCTCCCGTGGGCAGCCCCAGCATTTT

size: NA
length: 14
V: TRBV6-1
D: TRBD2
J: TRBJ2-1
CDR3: CASRKRGGKNEQFF
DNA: TGTGCCAGCAGGAAGCGGGGTGGTAAAAATGAGCAGTTCTTC

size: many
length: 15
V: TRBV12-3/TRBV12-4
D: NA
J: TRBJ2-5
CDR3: CASSLGLAPQRAQYF
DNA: TGTGCCAGCAGTTTAGGGTTAGCGCCTCAGCGGGCCCAGTACTTC

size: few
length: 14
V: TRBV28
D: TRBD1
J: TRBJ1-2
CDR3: CASSLTGGFYGYTF
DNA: TGTGCCAGCAGTTTGACAGGGGGGTTCTATGGCTACACCTTC

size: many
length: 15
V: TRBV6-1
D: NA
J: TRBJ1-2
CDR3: CASSLDSISKYGYTF
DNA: TGTGCCAGCAGTCTGGACAGTATATCGAAATATGGCTACACCTTC

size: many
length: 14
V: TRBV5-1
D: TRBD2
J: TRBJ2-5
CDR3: CASRQTSGQETQYF
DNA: TGCGCCAGCCGACAGACTAGCGGACAAGAGACCCAGTACTTC

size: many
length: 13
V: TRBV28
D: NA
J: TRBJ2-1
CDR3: CASSERAYNEQFF
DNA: TGTGCCAGCAGCGAACGAGCGTACAATGAGCAGTTCTTC

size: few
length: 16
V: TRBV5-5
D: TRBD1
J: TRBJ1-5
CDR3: CASSSQDRVWNQPQHF
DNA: TGTGCCAGCAGCTCCCAGGACAGGGTATGGAATCAGCCCCAGCATTTT

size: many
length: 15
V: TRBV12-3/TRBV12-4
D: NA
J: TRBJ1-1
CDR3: CASCRGVYMNTEAFF
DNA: TGTGCCAGCTGCAGGGGAGTCTATATGAACACTGAAGCTTTCTTT

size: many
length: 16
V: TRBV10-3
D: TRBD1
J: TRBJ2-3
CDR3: CAISELWTGGIDTQYF
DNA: TGTGCCATCAGTGAACTTTGGACAGGGGGGATCGATACGCAGTATTTT

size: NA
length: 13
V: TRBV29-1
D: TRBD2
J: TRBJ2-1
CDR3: CSVAGLAATEQFF
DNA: TGCAGCGTTGCGGGACTAGCGGCCACTGAGCAGTTCTTC

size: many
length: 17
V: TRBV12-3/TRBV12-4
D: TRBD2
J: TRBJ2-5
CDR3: CASSLGLAAGGGETQYF
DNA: TGTGCCAGCAGTTTAGGACTAGCGGCTGGGGGGGGAGAGACCCAGTACTTC

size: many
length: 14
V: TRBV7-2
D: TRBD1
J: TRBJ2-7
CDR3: CASRWDRGLYEQYF
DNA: TGTGCCAGCAGATGGGACAGGGGGCTCTACGAGCAGTACTTC

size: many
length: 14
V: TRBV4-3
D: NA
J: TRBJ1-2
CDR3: CASSQAPEAGGYTF
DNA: TGCGCCAGCAGCCAAGCGCCGGAGGCCGGTGGCTACACCTTC

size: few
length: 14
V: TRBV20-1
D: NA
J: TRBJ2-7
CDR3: CSARDSDTPYEQYF
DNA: TGCAGTGCTAGAGATTCGGACACCCCCTACGAGCAGTACTTC

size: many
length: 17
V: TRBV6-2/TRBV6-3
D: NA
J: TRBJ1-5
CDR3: CASSIDLGLKRNQPQHF
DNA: TGTGCCAGCAGCATAGACTTAGGACTGAAACGCAATCAGCCCCAGCATTTT

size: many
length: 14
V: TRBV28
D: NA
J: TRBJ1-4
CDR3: CASSLGGDNEKLFF
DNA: TGTGCCAGCAGTTTGGGAGGGGATAATGAAAAACTGTTTTTT

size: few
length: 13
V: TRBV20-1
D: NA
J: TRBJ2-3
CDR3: CSARVEGRGTQYF
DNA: TGCAGTGCTAGAGTGGAGGGGAGAGGTACGCAGTATTTT

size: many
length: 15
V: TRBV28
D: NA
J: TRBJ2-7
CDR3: CASSFATWQLYEQYF
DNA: TGTGCCAGCAGTTTCGCAACTTGGCAGCTCTACGAGCAGTACTTC

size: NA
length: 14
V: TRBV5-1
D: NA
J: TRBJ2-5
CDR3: CASSLAGGDETQYF
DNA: TGCGCCAGCAGCTTGGCTGGCGGGGATGAGACCCAGTACTTC

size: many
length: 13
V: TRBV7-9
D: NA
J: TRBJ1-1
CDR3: CSSSLVGGTEAFF
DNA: TGTTCCAGCAGCCTCGTCGGGGGAACTGAAGCTTTCTTT

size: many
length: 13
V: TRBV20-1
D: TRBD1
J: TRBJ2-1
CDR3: CSAVGQGQNEQFF
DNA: TGCAGTGCAGTGGGACAGGGACAAAATGAGCAGTTCTTC

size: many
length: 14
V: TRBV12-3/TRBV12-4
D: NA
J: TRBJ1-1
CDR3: CASSPSSDSTEAFF
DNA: TGTGCCAGCAGTCCCTCTTCCGACAGCACTGAAGCTTTCTTT

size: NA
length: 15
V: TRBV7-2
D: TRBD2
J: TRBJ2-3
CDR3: CASSFSGMIADTQYF
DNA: TGTGCCAGCAGCTTTAGCGGGATGATAGCAGATACGCAGTATTTT

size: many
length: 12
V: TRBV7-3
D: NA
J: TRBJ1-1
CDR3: CASSTLVTEAFF
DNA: TGTGCCAGCAGTACGTTGGTCACTGAAGCTTTCTTT

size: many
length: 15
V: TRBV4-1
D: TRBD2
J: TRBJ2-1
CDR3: CASRIGLAGLSEQFF
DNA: TGCGCCAGCAGGATCGGACTAGCGGGGTTATCTGAGCAGTTCTTC

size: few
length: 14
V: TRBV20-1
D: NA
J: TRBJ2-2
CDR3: CSANSQGNTGELFF
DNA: TGCAGTGCTAACAGCCAGGGGAACACCGGGGAGCTGTTTTTT

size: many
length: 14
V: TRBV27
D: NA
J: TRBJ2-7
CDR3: CASKASWDGYEQYF
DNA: TGTGCCAGCAAAGCCTCCTGGGACGGCTACGAGCAGTACTTC

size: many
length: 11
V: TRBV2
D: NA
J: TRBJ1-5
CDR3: CASSYSGPQHF
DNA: TGTGCCAGCAGTTACTCCGGGCCCCAGCATTTT

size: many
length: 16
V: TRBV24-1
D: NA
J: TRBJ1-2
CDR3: CATSDPRRGGNYGYTF
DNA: TGTGCCACCAGTGACCCCCGGAGGGGCGGGAACTATGGCTACACCTTC

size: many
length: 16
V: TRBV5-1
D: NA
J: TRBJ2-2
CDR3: CASSFSRQAYAGELFF
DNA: TGCGCCAGCAGCTTCAGCAGGCAAGCATACGCCGGGGAGCTGTTTTTT

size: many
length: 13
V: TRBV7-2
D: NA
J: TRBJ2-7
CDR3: CASSLRADYEQYF
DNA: TGTGCCAGCAGCTTAAGGGCCGACTACGAGCAGTACTTC

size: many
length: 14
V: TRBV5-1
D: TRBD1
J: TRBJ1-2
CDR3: CASSSGTANYGYTF
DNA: TGCGCCAGCAGCTCCGGGACAGCTAACTATGGCTACACCTTC

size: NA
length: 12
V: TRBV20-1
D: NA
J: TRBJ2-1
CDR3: CSARRPVHEQFF
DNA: TGCAGTGCTCGCCGACCAGTGCATGAGCAGTTCTTC

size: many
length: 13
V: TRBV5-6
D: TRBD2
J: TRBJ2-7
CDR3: CASSPGTKAEQYF
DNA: TGTGCCAGCAGCCCCGGGACTAAAGCCGAGCAGTACTTC

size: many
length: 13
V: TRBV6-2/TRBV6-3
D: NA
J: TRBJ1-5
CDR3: CASSYRNNQPQHF
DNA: TGTGCCAGCAGTTATCGAAACAATCAGCCCCAGCATTTT

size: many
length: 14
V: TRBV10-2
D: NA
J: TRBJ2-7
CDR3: CASTSRSSSYEQYF
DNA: TGCGCCAGCACATCCCGTAGCAGCTCCTACGAGCAGTACTTC

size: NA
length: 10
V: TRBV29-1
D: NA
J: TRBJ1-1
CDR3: CSGGDTEAFF
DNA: TGCAGCGGTGGAGACACTGAAGCTTTCTTT

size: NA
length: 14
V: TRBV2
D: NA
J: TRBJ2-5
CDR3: CASSEYLNPETQYF
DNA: TGTGCCAGCAGTGAATACCTTAACCCGGAGACCCAGTACTTC

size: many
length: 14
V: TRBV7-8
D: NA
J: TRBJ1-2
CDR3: CASSPPGPIYGYTF
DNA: TGTGCCAGCAGCCCCCCGGGACCGATCTATGGCTACACCTTC

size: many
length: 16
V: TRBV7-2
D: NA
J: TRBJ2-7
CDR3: CASSSYPRDGDYEQYF
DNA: TGTGCCAGCAGCTCCTACCCCCGGGACGGAGACTACGAGCAGTACTTC

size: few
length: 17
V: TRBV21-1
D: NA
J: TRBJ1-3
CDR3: CASSKGDSQHSGNTIYF
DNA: TGTGCCAGCAGCAAAGGGGACAGCCAACACTCTGGAAACACCATATATTTT

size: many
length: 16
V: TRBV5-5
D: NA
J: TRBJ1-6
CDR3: CASSLQGPGAYSPLHF
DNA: TGTGCCAGCAGCTTGCAGGGGCCGGGGGCTTACTCACCCCTCCACTTT

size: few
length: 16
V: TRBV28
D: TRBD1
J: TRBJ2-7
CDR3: CASSSTGTGGVNEQYF
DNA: TGTGCCAGCAGTTCGACCGGGACAGGGGGCGTTAACGAGCAGTACTTC

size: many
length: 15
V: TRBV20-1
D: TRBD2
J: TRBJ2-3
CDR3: CSVLAGGSSTDTQYF
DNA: TGCAGTGTACTAGCGGGGGGATCTAGCACAGATACGCAGTATTTT

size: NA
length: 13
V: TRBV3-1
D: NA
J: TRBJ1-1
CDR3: CASSAIGGAEAFF
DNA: TGTGCCAGCAGCGCCATTGGAGGGGCTGAAGCTTTCTTT

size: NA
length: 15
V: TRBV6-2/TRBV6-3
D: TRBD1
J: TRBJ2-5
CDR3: CASSYTRGQQETQYF
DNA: TGTGCCAGCAGTTACACCCGGGGACAGCAAGAGACCCAGTACTTC

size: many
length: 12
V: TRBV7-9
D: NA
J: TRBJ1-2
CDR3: CASSFDLYGYTF
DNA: TGTGCCAGCAGCTTCGATCTCTATGGCTACACCTTC

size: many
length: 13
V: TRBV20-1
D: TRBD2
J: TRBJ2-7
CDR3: CSGRTSGIYEQYF
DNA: TGCAGTGGAAGGACTAGCGGGATCTACGAGCAGTACTTC

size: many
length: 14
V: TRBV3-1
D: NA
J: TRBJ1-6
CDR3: CASSQGWNNSPLHF
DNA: TGTGCCAGCAGCCAGGGATGGAATAATTCACCCCTCCACTTT

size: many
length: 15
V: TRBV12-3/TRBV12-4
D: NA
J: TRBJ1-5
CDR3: CASSLYSRGNQPQHF
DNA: TGTGCCAGCAGTTTATACAGCAGGGGCAATCAGCCCCAGCATTTT